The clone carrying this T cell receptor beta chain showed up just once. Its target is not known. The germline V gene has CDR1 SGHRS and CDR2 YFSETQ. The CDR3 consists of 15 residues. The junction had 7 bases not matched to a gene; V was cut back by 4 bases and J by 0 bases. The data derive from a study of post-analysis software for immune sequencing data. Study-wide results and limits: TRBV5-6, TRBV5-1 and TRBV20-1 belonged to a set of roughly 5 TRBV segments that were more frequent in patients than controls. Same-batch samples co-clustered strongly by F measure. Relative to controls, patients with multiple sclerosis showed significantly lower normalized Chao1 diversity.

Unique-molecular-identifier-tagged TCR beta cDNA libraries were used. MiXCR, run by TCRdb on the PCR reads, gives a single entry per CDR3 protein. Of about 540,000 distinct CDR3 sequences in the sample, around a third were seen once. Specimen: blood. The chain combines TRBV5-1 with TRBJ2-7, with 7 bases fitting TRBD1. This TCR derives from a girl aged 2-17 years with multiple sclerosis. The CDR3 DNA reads TGCGCCAGCAGCGTCGGGACAGCCGGCTCCTACGAGCAGTACTTC. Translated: CASSVGTAGSYEQYF.